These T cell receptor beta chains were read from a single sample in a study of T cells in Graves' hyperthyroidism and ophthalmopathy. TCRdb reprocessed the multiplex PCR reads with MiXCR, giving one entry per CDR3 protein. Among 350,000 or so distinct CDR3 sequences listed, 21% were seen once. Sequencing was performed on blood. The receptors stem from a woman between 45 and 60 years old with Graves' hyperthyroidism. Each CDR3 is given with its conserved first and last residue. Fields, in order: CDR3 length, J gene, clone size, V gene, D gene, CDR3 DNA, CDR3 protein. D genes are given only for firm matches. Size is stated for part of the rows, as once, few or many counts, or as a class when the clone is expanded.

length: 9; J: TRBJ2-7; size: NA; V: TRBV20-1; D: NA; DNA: TGCAGTGCGGGAATGGAGCAGTACTTC; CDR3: CSAGMEQYF
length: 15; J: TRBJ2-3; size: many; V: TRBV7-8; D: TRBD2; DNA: TGTGCCAGCAGAAGGACTAGCGGGGGGCCAGATACGCAGTATTTT; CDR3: CASRRTSGGPDTQYF
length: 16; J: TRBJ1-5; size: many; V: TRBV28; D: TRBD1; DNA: TGTGCCAGCACCGGGACAGGAACCTATAGCAATCAGCCCCAGCATTTT; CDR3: CASTGTGTYSNQPQHF
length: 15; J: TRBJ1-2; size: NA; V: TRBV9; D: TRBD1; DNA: TGTGCCAGCAACAACCCGACAGGGGGCGCGTACGGCTACACCTTC; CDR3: CASNNPTGGAYGYTF
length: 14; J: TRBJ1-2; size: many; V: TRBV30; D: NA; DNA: TGTGCCTGGAGGGGAGGGAGGAATAACTATGGCTACACCTTC; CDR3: CAWRGGRNNYGYTF
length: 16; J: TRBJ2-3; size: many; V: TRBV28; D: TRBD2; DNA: TGTGCCAGCTCAACCCTTTCAGCGGGGGGCACAGATACGCAGTATTTT; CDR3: CASSTLSAGGTDTQYF
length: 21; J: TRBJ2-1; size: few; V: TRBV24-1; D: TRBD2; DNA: TGTGCCACCAGTGCGGAGGGGGGGAGCGGGAGGGATGTTGTATACTACAATGAGCAGTTCTTC; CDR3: CATSAEGGSGRDVVYYNEQFF
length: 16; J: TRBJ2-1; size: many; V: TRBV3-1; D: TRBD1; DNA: TGTGCCAGCAGCCAAGCCCACAGGGGGAGATACAATGAGCAGTTCTTC; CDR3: CASSQAHRGRYNEQFF
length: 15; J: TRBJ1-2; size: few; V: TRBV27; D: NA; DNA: TGTGCCAGCACCCAAGACACGGGACCAAACTATGGCTACACCTTC; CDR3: CASTQDTGPNYGYTF
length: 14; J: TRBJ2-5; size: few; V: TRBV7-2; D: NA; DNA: TGTGCCAGCAGCTCCACACTAGCTGCGGAGACCCAGTACTTC; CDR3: CASSSTLAAETQYF
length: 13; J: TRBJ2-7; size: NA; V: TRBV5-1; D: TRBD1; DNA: TGCGCCAGCAGCTCCGGGACAGATTACGAGCAGTACTTC; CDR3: CASSSGTDYEQYF
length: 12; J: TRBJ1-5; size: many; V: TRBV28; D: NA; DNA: TGTGCCAGCAGTTTCGGGAGTCAGCCCCAGCATTTT; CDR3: CASSFGSQPQHF
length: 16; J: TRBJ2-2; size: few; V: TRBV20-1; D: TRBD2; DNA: TGCAGTGCCCAGACCGGGACTAGCGGGAGAACCGGGGAGCTGTTTTTT; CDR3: CSAQTGTSGRTGELFF
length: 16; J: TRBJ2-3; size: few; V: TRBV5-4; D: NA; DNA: TGTGCCAGCAGCTTGCCCCGACAGGTTAGCACAGATACGCAGTATTTT; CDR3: CASSLPRQVSTDTQYF
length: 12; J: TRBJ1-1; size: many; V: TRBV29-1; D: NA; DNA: TGCAGCGTTGGGACGGAGGGGACTGAAGCTTTCTTT; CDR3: CSVGTEGTEAFF
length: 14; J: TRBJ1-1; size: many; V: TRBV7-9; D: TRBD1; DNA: TGTGCCAGCAGCTTAGCGGAGGGACAGAGAACAGCTTTCTTT; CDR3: CASSLAEGQRTAFF
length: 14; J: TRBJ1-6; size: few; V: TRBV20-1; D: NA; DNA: TGCAGTGCTAGAGGGGGGGCAGATAGTTCACCCCTCCACTTT; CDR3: CSARGGADSSPLHF
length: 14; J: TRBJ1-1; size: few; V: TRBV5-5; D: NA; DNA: TGTGCCAGCAGCCGAACTGCGGGGAACACTGAAGCTTTCTTT; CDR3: CASSRTAGNTEAFF
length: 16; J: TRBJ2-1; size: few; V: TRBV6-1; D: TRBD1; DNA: TGTGCCAGCAGCGATCCCCGGACAGGGAGTATGTATGAGCAGTTCTTC; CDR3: CASSDPRTGSMYEQFF
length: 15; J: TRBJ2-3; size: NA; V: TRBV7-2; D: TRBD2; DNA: TGTGCCAGCAGCTTAGGACTAGCGGGAGGAGATACGCAGTATTTT; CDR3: CASSLGLAGGDTQYF
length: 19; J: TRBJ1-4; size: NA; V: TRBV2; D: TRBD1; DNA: TGTGCCAGCAGTTCCGGGACAGGGGGCTTCGGGACAACTAATGAAAAACTGTTTTTT; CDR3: CASSSGTGGFGTTNEKLFF
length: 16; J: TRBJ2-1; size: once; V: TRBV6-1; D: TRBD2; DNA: TGTGCCAGCAGTGAAGGACTAGCGGGGGGGCATCATGAGCAGTTCTTC; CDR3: CASSEGLAGGHHEQFF
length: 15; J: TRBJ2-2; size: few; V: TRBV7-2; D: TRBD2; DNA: TGTGCCAGCAGCTTAGCGGGACTAGCGAACGGGGAGCTGTTTTTT; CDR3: CASSLAGLANGELFF
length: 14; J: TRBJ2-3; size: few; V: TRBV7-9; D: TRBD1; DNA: TGTGCCATCCCGGGGACAGGGGGCGCAGATACGCAGTATTTT; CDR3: CAIPGTGGADTQYF
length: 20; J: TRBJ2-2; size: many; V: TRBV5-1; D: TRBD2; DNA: TGCGCCAGCAGCTTGGGGATGGCCGGGACTACCACCGGCGGGACCGGGGAGCTGTTTTTT; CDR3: CASSLGMAGTTTGGTGELFF
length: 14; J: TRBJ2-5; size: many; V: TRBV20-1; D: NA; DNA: TGCAGTGCTGAAGTTAGCACTCTAAGAGAGACCCAGTACTTC; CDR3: CSAEVSTLRETQYF
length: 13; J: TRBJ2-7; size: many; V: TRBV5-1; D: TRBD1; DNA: TGCGCCAGCAGGCCGGGACAGCCCTACGAGCAGTACTTC; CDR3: CASRPGQPYEQYF
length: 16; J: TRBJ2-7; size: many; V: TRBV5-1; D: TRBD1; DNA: TGCGCCAGCAGCATGGGACAGGGGCGTCCAGACTACGAGCAGTACTTC; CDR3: CASSMGQGRPDYEQYF
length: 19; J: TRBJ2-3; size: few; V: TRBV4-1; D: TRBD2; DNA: TGCGCCAACAGCCAATACCCGGGACTAGCGGGAGGGCCTACAGATACGCAGTATTTT; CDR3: CANSQYPGLAGGPTDTQYF
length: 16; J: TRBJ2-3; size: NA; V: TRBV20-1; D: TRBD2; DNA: TGCAGTGCACCTGGGACTAGCGGGAGCCCCACAGATACGCAGTATTTT; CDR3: CSAPGTSGSPTDTQYF
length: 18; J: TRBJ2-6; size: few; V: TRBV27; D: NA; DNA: TGTGCCAGCACCCTGAAGGGGCAGGTCTTCTCTGGGGCCAACGTCCTGACTTTC; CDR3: CASTLKGQVFSGANVLTF
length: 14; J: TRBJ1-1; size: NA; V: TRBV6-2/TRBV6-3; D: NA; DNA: TGTGCCAGCAGTGCAAACAGGGCCAACACTGAAGCTTTCTTT; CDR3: CASSANRANTEAFF
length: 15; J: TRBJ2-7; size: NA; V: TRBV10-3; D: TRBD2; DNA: TGTGCCATCAGTGAGTCGACTAGCGCCGCCTACGAGCAGTACTTC; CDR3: CAISESTSAAYEQYF
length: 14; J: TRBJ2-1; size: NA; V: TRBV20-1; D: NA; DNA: TGCAGGGCTAGGGGGAGGGGCGGGGGTAGTGAGCAGTTCTTC; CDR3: CRARGRGGGSEQFF
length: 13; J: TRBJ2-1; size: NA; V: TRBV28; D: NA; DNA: TGTGCCAGCAGTTTAAGGGTTCCCAATGAGCAGTTCTTC; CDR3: CASSLRVPNEQFF
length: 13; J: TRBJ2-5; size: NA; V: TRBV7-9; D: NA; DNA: TGTGCCAGCAGCTGGGACTTTACGGAGACCCAGTACTTC; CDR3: CASSWDFTETQYF
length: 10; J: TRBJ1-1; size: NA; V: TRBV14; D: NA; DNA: TGTGCCAGCAGCAGGGTCGAAGCTTTCTTT; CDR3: CASSRVEAFF
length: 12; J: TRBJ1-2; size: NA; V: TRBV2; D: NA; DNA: TGTGCTCGGGCCATATCCAACTATGGCTACACCTTC; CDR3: CARAISNYGYTF
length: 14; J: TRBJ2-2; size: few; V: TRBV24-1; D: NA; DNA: TGTGCCACCAGTGATTTCCCGAACACCGAGGAGCTGTTTTTT; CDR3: CATSDFPNTEELFF
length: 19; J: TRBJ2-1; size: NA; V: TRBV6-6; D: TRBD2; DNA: TGTGCCAGCAGTTACCTTGAGACTAGCGGGAGTAATTGGTACAATGAGCAGTTCTTC; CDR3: CASSYLETSGSNWYNEQFF
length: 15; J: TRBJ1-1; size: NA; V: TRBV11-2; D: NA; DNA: TGTGCCAGCAGCCATTTCCTGAACATGAACACTGAAGCTTTCTTT; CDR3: CASSHFLNMNTEAFF
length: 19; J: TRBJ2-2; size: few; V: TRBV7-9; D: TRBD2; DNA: TGTGCCAGCAGCTTAGTAGGACTAGCGGGGGGAAAAAACACCGGGGAGCTGTTTTTT; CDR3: CASSLVGLAGGKNTGELFF
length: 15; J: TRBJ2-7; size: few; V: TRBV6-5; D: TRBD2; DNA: TGTGCCAGCAGATACCCGGGACTAGCGGATTACGAGCAGTACTTC; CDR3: CASRYPGLADYEQYF
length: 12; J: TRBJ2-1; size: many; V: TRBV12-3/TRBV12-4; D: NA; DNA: TGTGCCAGCAGTTCCCCGCTCTTAGAGCAGTTCTTC; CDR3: CASSSPLLEQFF
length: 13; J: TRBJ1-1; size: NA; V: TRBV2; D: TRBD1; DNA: TGTGCCAGCAGTCGGACAGGAAGGGCTGAAGCTTTCTTT; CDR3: CASSRTGRAEAFF
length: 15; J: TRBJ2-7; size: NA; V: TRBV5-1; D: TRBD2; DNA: TGCGCCAGCAGCTCCCTGACTAGCGATACCTACGAGCAGTACTTC; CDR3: CASSSLTSDTYEQYF